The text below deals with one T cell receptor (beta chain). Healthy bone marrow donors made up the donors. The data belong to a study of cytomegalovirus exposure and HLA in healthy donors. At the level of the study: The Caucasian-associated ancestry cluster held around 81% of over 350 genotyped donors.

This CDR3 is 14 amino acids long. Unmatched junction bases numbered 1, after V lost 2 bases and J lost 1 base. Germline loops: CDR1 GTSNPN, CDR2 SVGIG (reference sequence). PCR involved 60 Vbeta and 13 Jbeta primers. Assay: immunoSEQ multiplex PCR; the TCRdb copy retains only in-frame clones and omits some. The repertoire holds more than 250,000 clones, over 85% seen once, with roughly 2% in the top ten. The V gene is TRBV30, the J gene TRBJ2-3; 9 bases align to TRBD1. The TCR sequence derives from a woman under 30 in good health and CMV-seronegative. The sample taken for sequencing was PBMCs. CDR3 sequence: CAWSRTGGTDTQYF. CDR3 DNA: TGTGCCTGGAGTCGGACAGGGGGCACAGATACGCAGTATTTT.